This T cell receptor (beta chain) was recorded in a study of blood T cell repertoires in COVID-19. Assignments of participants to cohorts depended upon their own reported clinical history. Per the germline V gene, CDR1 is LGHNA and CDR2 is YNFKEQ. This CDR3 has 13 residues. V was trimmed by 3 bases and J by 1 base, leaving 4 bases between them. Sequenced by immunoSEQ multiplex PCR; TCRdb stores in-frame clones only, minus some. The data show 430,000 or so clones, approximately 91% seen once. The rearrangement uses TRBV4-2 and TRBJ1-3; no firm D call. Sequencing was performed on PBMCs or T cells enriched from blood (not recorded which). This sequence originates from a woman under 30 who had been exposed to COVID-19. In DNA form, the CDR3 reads TGTGCCAGCAGCCACGGGTCTGGAAACACCATATATTTT. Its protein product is CASSHGSGNTIYF.